This T cell receptor (beta chain) came from a study of blood T cell repertoires in COVID-19. TCRdb's copy holds only in-frame clones and misses some; the assay was immunoSEQ multiplex PCR. The table includes tens of thousands of clones, under 90% detected once. The CDR3 spans 15 residues. V shed 6 bases, J shed 7 bases, and the junction held 8 bases outside the gene matches. Germline V gene data show CDR1 as MNHEY and CDR2 as SVGAGI. The J gene is TRBJ2-1, the V gene TRBV6-5; 11 nucleotides line up with TRBD2. Sequenced: peripheral blood. The receptor was derived from a man aged 45-65 years with COVID-19, enrolled during active disease. In DNA, the CDR3 is TGTGCCAGCAGACGTAGCGGGGGGGTGGTGAATGAGCAGTTCTTC. This translates into CASRRSGGVVNEQFF.